A single sample is the source of the 23 T cell receptor beta chains below, sequenced in a study of cytomegalovirus exposure and HLA in healthy donors. The PCR ran on 60 Vbeta and 13 Jbeta primers. The table came from immunoSEQ multiplex PCR; TCRdb's copy has only in-frame clones and leaves some out. The sample lists about 220,000 clones, over 60% occurring once. The sample was PBMCs. The receptors were gathered from a man aged 18 to 30 in good health and CMV-seronegative.

In DNA, the CDR3 is TGTGCCAGCAGCCCAAGGCGGGGACAGGGTTCAACCGGGGAGCTGTTTTTT. It is translated as CASSPRRGQGSTGELFF. The rearrangement links TRBV11-2 to TRBJ2-2, with 9 bases aligning to TRBD1. Trimming at V came to 5 bases and at J to 5 bases, leaving 12 bases not matched to a gene. This CDR3 region has 17 residues. Germline CDR1 is SGHAT and CDR2 is FQNNGV.

The chain couples TRBV6-5 to TRBJ2-5; TRBD1 aligns across 7 bases. This CDR3 region has 16 residues. CDR1 and CDR2 from the germline V gene are MNHEY and SVGAGI. V shed 0 bases, J shed 5 bases, and the junction held 9 bases outside the gene matches. CDR3 region: CASSYSGRGRPETQYF. The CDR3 DNA is TGTGCCAGCAGTTACTCGGGAAGGGGGCGACCTGAGACCCAGTACTTC.

The V call is TRBV28, the J call TRBJ2-7, with TRBD2 matching over 11 bases. J gave up 5 bases and V 6 bases, and 9 bases lay outside the gene matches. The CDR3 has 15 amino acids. The V gene's germline CDR1 is MDHEN and CDR2 SYDVKM. CDR3 in DNA: TGTGCCAGCAGGGGTAGCGGGAGGGCTTACCACGAGCAGTACTTC. This sequence encodes CASRGSGRAYHEQYF.

CDR3 sequence: CAWTLGRAAGYTF. The CDR3 DNA is TGTGCCTGGACTCTGGGGAGGGCAGCTGGCTACACCTTC. The rearrangement links TRBV30 to TRBJ1-2; D is unclear. There are 13 residues in the CDR3. Per the germline V gene, CDR1 is GTSNPN and CDR2 is SVGIG (reference sequence). Trimming stripped 4 bases from V and 7 bases from J, with 16 bases between. Looking up the rest from reference TRBV30 and TRBJ1-2 gives the full variable domain: SQTIHQWPATLVQPVGSPLSLECTVEGTSNPNLYWYRQAAGRGLQLLFYSVGIGQISSEVPQNLSASRPQDRQFILSSKKLLLSDSGFYLCAWTLGRAAGYTFGSGTRLTVV.

The chain carries TRBV6-1 and TRBJ1-1; 8 bases agree with TRBD1. The germline gives CDR1 MNHNS, CDR2 SASEGT. CDR3 size: 14 residues. V was pared by 5 bases and J by 2 bases, with 4 bases of the junction left unmatched. The CDR3 sequence is CASSQQGENTEAFF. The CDR3 bases are TGTGCCAGCAGTCAACAGGGGGAAAACACTGAAGCTTTCTTT.

The chain recombines TRBV5-1 with TRBJ2-1, with 9 positions matching TRBD2. V was pared by 2 bases and J by 6 bases, with 15 bases of the junction left unmatched. The CDR3 contains 18 residues. Germline V gives CDR1 SGHRS, CDR2 YFSETQ. The CDR3 DNA follows: TGCGCCAGCAGCTTTAGAGGAGCGGGAGGACACTTTGGCAATGAGCAGTTCTTC. This sequence encodes CASSFRGAGGHFGNEQFF.

V and J are TRBV19 and TRBJ2-3; TRBD2 matches at 9 bases. V lost 6 bases and J lost 3; bases outside the gene matches: 10. The CDR3 extends over 16 amino acids. Germline V lookup: CDR1 LNHDA, CDR2 SQIVND (reference sequence). The CDR3 nucleotides read TGTGCCAGTAGGGACTTGGGCGGGAGGGTAACAGATACGCAGTATTTT. This sequence encodes CASRDLGGRVTDTQYF. The full variable domain, in which reference TRBV19 and TRBJ2-3 provide the parts outside the CDR3, is DGGITQSPKYLFRKEGQNVTLSCEQNLNHDAMYWYRQDPGQGLRLIYYSQIVNDFQKGDIAEGYSVSREKKESFPLTVTSAQKNPTAFYLCASRDLGGRVTDTQYFGPGTRLTVL.

The gene calls are TRBV11-2 and TRBJ2-7; 13 bases map to TRBD2. The CDR3 consists of 17 residues. V shed 5 bases, J shed 2 bases, and the junction held 9 bases outside the gene matches. The V gene's germline CDR1 is SGHAT and CDR2 FQNNGV. CDR3 region: CASSLTWTSGGTYEQYF. For the CDR3, the DNA is TGTGCCAGCAGCCTAACCTGGACTAGCGGGGGAACCTACGAGCAGTACTTC.

This rearrangement joins TRBV6-5 to TRBJ2-7; the match to TRBD1 covers 7 bases. This CDR3 region has 14 residues. V shed 0 bases and J 3 bases; nucleotides not matched to a gene: 2. Germline V lookup: CDR1 MNHEY, CDR2 SVGAGI. CDR3 coding DNA: TGTGCCAGCAGTTACTCGACAGGGTACTACGAGCAGTACTTC. Its translation: CASSYSTGYYEQYF.

The chain carries TRBV9 and TRBJ2-5, with TRBD1 matching over 9 bases. CDR3 length equals 15 residues. V shed 4 bases, J shed 1 base, and the junction held 5 bases outside the gene matches. Per the germline V gene, CDR1 is SGDLS and CDR2 is YYNGEE. CDR3 amino acids: CASSPGTGTQETQYF. The CDR3 DNA follows: TGTGCCAGCAGCCCTGGGACAGGGACCCAAGAGACCCAGTACTTC.

This clone was seen only a few times. The J gene is TRBJ2-5, the V gene TRBV7-3, with D perhaps matching TRBD2 (5 bases). CDR3 size: 15 residues. The germline V gene encodes CDR1 SGHTA and CDR2 FQGTGA. The V gene lost 5 bases and the J gene lost 5 bases, with 18 bases spanning the gap. The CDR3 coding sequence is TGTGCCAGCAGCAGAACGGGGTTTCAGCAGGAGACCCAGTACTTC. Protein sequence: CASSRTGFQQETQYF. The entire variable domain, with the rest obtained from reference TRBV7-3 and TRBJ2-5, is as follows: GAGVSQTPSNKVTEKGKYVELRCDPISGHTALYWYRQSLGQGPEFLIYFQGTGAADDSGLPNDRFFAVRPEGSVSTLKIQRTERGDSAVYLCASSRTGFQQETQYFGPGTRLLVL.

This clone occurred once. This chain joins TRBV30 and TRBJ2-1, with no clear D. Germline V lookup: CDR1 GTSNPN, CDR2 SVGIG (reference sequence). Trimming removed 1 base at V and 0 bases at J, with 4 bases between. The length of the CDR3 is 13 residues. In DNA form, the CDR3 reads TGTGCCTGGAGTGCCTCCTCCTACAATGAGCAGTTCTTC. Translated: CAWSASSYNEQFF.

The rearrangement joins TRBV5-5 to TRBJ2-7, with D possibly matching TRBD1 (6 bases). The CDR3 runs to 14 residues. CDR1 is SGHKS, CDR2 YYEKEE, per germline (reference sequence). V lost 2 bases and J lost 1, with 10 bases in between. CDR3 sequence reads: CASSLEGVSYEQYF. CDR3 in DNA: TGTGCCAGCAGCTTAGAGGGGGTATCCTACGAGCAGTACTTC.

This clone turned up a few times. This chain links TRBV5-6 with TRBJ2-7; D perhaps matches TRBD2 (5 bases). The ends were cut back, 2 bases at V and 6 bases at J, with 9 bases in the middle. CDR1 is SGHDT, CDR2 YYEEEE, per germline. The CDR3 runs 12 residues. CDR3: CASSLSGFEQYF. The CDR3 DNA reads TGTGCCAGCAGCTTATCGGGGTTCGAGCAGTACTTC.

To note about this clone: The identical CDR3 is also encoded by other nucleotide sequences in the sample. This chain uses TRBV18 with TRBJ2-3, with 10 bases that match TRBD2. V trimming: 0 bases; J trimming: 6 bases; junction bases outside the gene matches: 3. This CDR3 spans 15 amino acids. Germline V gene data show CDR1 as KGHSH and CDR2 as LQKENI. CDR3 in amino acids: CASSPPLAGADTQYF. The CDR3 nucleotides read TGTGCCAGCTCACCACCCCTAGCGGGAGCGGATACGCAGTATTTT.

V is TRBV6-5 and J is TRBJ1-1; 9 bases match TRBD1. The V segment lost 6 bases and the J segment 5 bases; nucleotides outside the gene matches: 10. The CDR3 is 15 amino acids. Germline lookup yields CDR1 MNHEY and CDR2 SVGAGI. CDR3 residues: CASREQGASLTEAFF. The CDR3 bases are TGTGCCAGCAGGGAACAGGGGGCATCTTTGACTGAAGCTTTCTTT.

The V gene is TRBV7-2, the J gene TRBJ1-5; 9 positions agree with TRBD1. The CDR3 has 16 amino acids. Germline trimming cut 5 bases from V and 5 bases from J; bases unmatched to any gene: 10. CDR1 is SGHTA, CDR2 FQGNSA, per germline. CDR3: CASSLYSGTGYQPQHF. The DNA of the CDR3 is TGTGCCAGCAGCCTATATTCCGGGACAGGGTATCAGCCCCAGCATTTT.

The chain joins TRBV19 to TRBJ2-4, with a weak D call TRBD2 (5 bases). This CDR3 has 14 residues. V was pared by 6 bases and J by 6 bases, with 15 bases between. Germline CDR1 reads LNHDA; CDR2 reads SQIVND (reference sequence). This CDR3 reads CASRQLGRGNIQYF. Here the CDR3 DNA reads TGTGCCAGTAGACAGCTAGGCCGGGGAAACATTCAGTACTTC.

This chain connects TRBV28 to TRBJ2-2; 7 nucleotides agree with TRBD1. After removal of 6 bases from V and 6 bases from J, the junction contained 4 bases not matched to a gene. Germline CDR1 MDHEN, CDR2 SYDVKM. CDR3 length: 13 residues. The CDR3 loop reads CASRTTGAGELFF. The CDR3, as DNA: TGTGCCAGCAGGACTACAGGGGCCGGGGAGCTGTTTTTT.

The chain has TRBV6-1 and TRBJ1-5; D is perhaps TRBD1 (6 bases). The CDR3 has 14 residues. Germline assignment: CDR1 MNHNS and CDR2 SASEGT. V was clipped by 6 bases and J by 1 base, with 10 bases between them. The CDR3 is CASRLTGSNQPQHF. The CDR3 DNA reads TGTGCCAGCAGGCTTACAGGGAGCAATCAGCCCCAGCATTTT.

The CDR3 DNA follows: TGCGCCAGCAGCAGGGAGCCGGGACAGACTTACGAGCAGTACTTC. Protein sequence: CASSREPGQTYEQYF. The chain links TRBV5-1 to TRBJ2-7; the match to TRBD1 covers 7 bases. The CDR3 extends over 15 amino acids. The V gene's germline CDR1 is SGHRS and CDR2 YFSETQ. Trimming removed 4 bases from V and 4 bases from J; junction bases left unmatched: 11.

There are a few counts of this clone. The rearrangement links TRBV18 to TRBJ2-3; D gene uncertain. V dropped 2 bases and J dropped 4 bases, with 7 bases sitting between them. The germline V gene has CDR1 KGHSH and CDR2 LQKENI. The CDR3 is 13 residues long. The CDR3 region is CASSPELSDTQYF. In DNA form, the CDR3 reads TGTGCCAGCTCACCAGAGCTCTCAGATACGCAGTATTTT.

V and J are TRBV27 and TRBJ2-1; 7 positions match TRBD2. The CDR3 is 15 amino acids. V shed 0 bases, J shed 12 bases, and the junction held 11 bases outside the gene matches. Germline values: CDR1 MNHEY, CDR2 SMNVEV (reference sequence). The CDR3, as DNA: TGTGCCAGCAGTTTATCGCCCAGACTAGCAGAACCGCAGTTCTTC. Translated, it gives CASSLSPRLAEPQFF.